The clone carrying this T cell receptor (beta chain) was counted once. Germline V gives CDR1 DFQATT, CDR2 SNEGSKA (reference sequence). V lost 3 bases and J 6 bases, leaving 9 bases between the germline ends. This CDR3 spans 13 amino acids. Regarding time point: pre-sensitization, week 0. Treatment noted: therapeutic diphenylcyclopropenone sensitization with weekly scalp DPC. The sample originates from a study of human T cells and chemical hapten exposure. From the RACE reads, TCRdb called clonotypes with MiXCR, one entry per CDR3 protein. The top ten clones hold approximately 2.8% of a sample with about 120,000 distinct CDR3 sequences, approximately 12% of them seen once.

The chain is built from TRBV20-1 and TRBJ1-6; tentative D call: TRBD1 (5 bases). Sequences were derived from whole blood, sampled in connection with sensitization to the hapten diphenylcyclopropenone (DPC). This sequence was found in a woman in her late teens or twenties with alopecia areata. Some clones in this sample may be carry-over from other donors' samples. The CDR3 sequence is CSARGPINSPLHF. In DNA, the CDR3 is TGCAGTGCTAGGGGGCCGATTAATTCACCCCTCCACTTT.